The rows below give T cell receptor beta chains drawn from one sample of a study of cytomegalovirus exposure and HLA in healthy donors. The repertoire was sequenced with immunoSEQ multiplex PCR; TCRdb's copy has only in-frame clones and lacks some. This table has 50,000 or so clones, about three quarters appearing once. Material for sequencing was PBMCs. The source of these receptors is a young man in good health and CMV-seronegative. The CDR3 runs from the conserved cysteine through the conserved F or W. A D gene is named only where the DNA matches it firmly. A row's size may be missing; if present it is once, few, many or a size class.

CDR3	DNA	V	J	D	size
CASSFDRGLDQPQHF	TGTGCCAGCAGCTTCGACAGGGGGCTCGATCAGCCCCAGCATTTT	TRBV7-2	TRBJ1-5	TRBD1	few
CASKPRQGANTEAFF	TGTGCCAGCAAGCCCCGGCAGGGGGCGAACACTGAAGCTTTCTTT	TRBV7-9	TRBJ1-1	TRBD1	NA
CASSFQSGNYGYTF	TGTGCCAGCAGTTTCCAGTCGGGTAACTATGGCTACACCTTC	TRBV27	TRBJ1-2	NA	NA
CASSSGTIGGRETQYF	TGTGCCAGCAGCTCGGGAACGATAGGGGGCAGAGAGACCCAGTACTTC	TRBV7-2	TRBJ2-5	TRBD1	once
CASSEQGSNTEAFF	TGTGCCAGTAGTGAACAGGGGTCGAACACTGAAGCTTTCTTT	TRBV19	TRBJ1-1	TRBD1	NA
CASSGQVFPDTQYF	TGTGCCAGCAGCGGACAGGTTTTCCCAGATACGCAGTATTTT	TRBV5-4	TRBJ2-3	TRBD1	NA
CASSPRTNSQGVISHF	TGTGCCAGCAGTCCCCGCACTAATTCACAGGGGGTAATCTCGCATTTT	TRBV28	TRBJ1-5	TRBD1	few
CASSTTANYGYTF	TGTGCCAGCAGTACGACTGCTAACTATGGCTACACCTTC	TRBV6-5	TRBJ1-2	NA	NA
CASAEGANYGYTF	TGTGCCAGCGCCGAAGGGGCTAACTATGGCTACACCTTC	TRBV27	TRBJ1-2	NA	NA
CASSKPDRGSPSYEQYF	TGTGCCAGCAGCAAACCCGACAGGGGGTCTCCCTCCTACGAGCAGTACTTC	TRBV13	TRBJ2-7	TRBD1	NA
CASRRVTEAFF	TGTGCCAGCAGACGGGTAACTGAAGCTTTCTTT	TRBV2	TRBJ1-1	NA	few
CASSGTSGVAEQFF	TGTGCCAGCAGTGGGACTAGCGGGGTTGCTGAGCAGTTCTTC	TRBV6-5	TRBJ2-1	TRBD2	NA
CASNSWASGLYEQFF	TGTGCCAGCAATAGTTGGGCTAGCGGCCTGTATGAGCAGTTCTTC	TRBV28	TRBJ2-1	TRBD2	NA
CASSLFLVSGNQPQHF	TGTGCCAGCAGCTTGTTTTTGGTGTCGGGCAATCAGCCCCAGCATTTT	TRBV5-8	TRBJ1-5	NA	NA
CASSRRGEKLFF	TGCGCCAGCAGCCGGAGGGGTGAAAAACTGTTTTTT	TRBV5-1	TRBJ1-4	NA	NA
CASSRDRGRDEQYF	TGTGCCAGCAGCCGGGACAGGGGGCGCGACGAGCAGTACTTC	TRBV2	TRBJ2-7	TRBD1	NA
CASSLTGATYEQYF	TGTGCCAGCAGCCTCACGGGAGCCACCTACGAGCAGTACTTC	TRBV6-5	TRBJ2-7	NA	few
CAISEGGAPLHF	TGTGCCATCAGTGAAGGGGGAGCACCCCTCCACTTT	TRBV10-3	TRBJ1-6	NA	NA
CSVAGPGELFF	TGCAGCGTTGCTGGGCCCGGGGAGCTGTTTTTT	TRBV29-1	TRBJ2-2	NA	NA
CASSLWGRGGGYGYTF	TGTGCCAGCAGCCTCTGGGGTCGGGGAGGAGGCTATGGCTACACCTTC	TRBV14	TRBJ1-2	NA	NA
CASRIDRQPREFF	TGTGCCAGCAGGATAGATAGACAGCCCCGGGAGTTCTTC	TRBV6-1	TRBJ2-1	NA	NA
CASARGSGNTIYF	TGTGCCAGCGCCAGGGGATCTGGAAACACCATATATTTT	TRBV6-1	TRBJ1-3	NA	few
CASSEAGSVTDTQYF	TGTGCCAGCAGTGAAGCAGGGAGCGTAACAGATACGCAGTATTTT	TRBV6-1	TRBJ2-3	NA	NA
CATPGKGGTGELFF	TGTGCCACCCCGGGGAAGGGAGGCACCGGGGAGCTGTTTTTT	TRBV7-8	TRBJ2-2	NA	NA
CASARTTYEQYF	TGTGCCAGCGCTAGAACAACCTACGAGCAGTACTTC	TRBV6-5	TRBJ2-7	NA	once
CASVWGGGPYEQYF	TGTGCCAGCGTATGGGGGGGAGGGCCTTACGAGCAGTACTTC	TRBV7-2	TRBJ2-7	TRBD2	NA
CASTRAGWGSETQYF	TGTGCCAGCACGAGAGCGGGATGGGGGAGTGAGACCCAGTACTTC	TRBV11-2	TRBJ2-5	TRBD2	NA
CAWSEAGTYEQYF	TGTGCCTGGAGTGAGGCAGGAACCTACGAGCAGTACTTC	TRBV30	TRBJ2-7	NA	NA
CASTLGLAGETQYF	TGTGCCAGCACCCTTGGACTAGCGGGAGAGACCCAGTACTTC	TRBV9	TRBJ2-5	TRBD2	few
CASSVVGSRSEQYF	TGTGCCAGCAGTGTAGTGGGGAGTAGAAGCGAGCAGTACTTC	TRBV2	TRBJ2-7	NA	NA
CAISNDGDYGYTF	TGTGCCATCAGTAATGACGGAGACTATGGCTACACCTTC	TRBV10-3	TRBJ1-2	NA	NA
CASSVRTEAFF	TGTGCCAGCAGCGTTAGAACTGAAGCTTTCTTT	TRBV28	TRBJ1-1	NA	NA
CASSQESSTGANVLTF	TGTGCCAGCAGCCAAGAAAGTTCTACTGGGGCCAACGTCCTGACTTTC	TRBV4-2	TRBJ2-6	NA	NA
CASSSGRNYEQYF	TGCGCCAGCAGTAGCGGGAGGAATTACGAGCAGTACTTC	TRBV5-1	TRBJ2-7	TRBD2	NA
CSVAGGSGQPQHF	TGCAGCGTGGCGGGAGGTTCTGGGCAGCCCCAGCATTTT	TRBV29-1	TRBJ1-5	NA	NA
CASSPLAGGVYNEQFF	TGTGCCAGCAGTCCCCTAGCGGGAGGCGTCTACAATGAGCAGTTCTTC	TRBV28	TRBJ2-1	TRBD2	NA
CASSSRQVSNQPQHF	TGTGCCAGCTCAAGTCGACAGGTTAGCAATCAGCCCCAGCATTTT	TRBV18	TRBJ1-5	NA	NA
CASSLGVEQFF	TGTGCCAGCAGTTTGGGCGTTGAGCAGTTCTTC	TRBV27	TRBJ2-1	NA	NA